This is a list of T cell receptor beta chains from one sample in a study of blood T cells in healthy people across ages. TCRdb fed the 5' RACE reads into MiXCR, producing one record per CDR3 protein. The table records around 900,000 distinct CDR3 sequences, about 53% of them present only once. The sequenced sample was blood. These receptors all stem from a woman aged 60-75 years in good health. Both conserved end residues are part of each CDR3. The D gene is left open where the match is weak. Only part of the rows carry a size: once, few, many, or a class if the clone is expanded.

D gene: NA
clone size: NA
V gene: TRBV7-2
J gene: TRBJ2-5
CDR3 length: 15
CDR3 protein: CASSLEGPAQETQYF
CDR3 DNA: TGTGCCAGCAGCTTAGAAGGGCCAGCTCAAGAGACCCAGTACTTC

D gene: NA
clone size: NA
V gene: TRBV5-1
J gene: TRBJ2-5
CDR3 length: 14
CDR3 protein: CASSLEGAIETQYF
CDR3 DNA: TGCGCCAGCAGCTTGGAAGGGGCAATAGAGACCCAGTACTTC

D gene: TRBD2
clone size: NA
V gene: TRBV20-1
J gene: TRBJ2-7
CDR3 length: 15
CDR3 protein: CSARTLAGALYEQYF
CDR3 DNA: TGCAGTGCTAGGACACTAGCGGGAGCCCTCTACGAGCAGTACTTC

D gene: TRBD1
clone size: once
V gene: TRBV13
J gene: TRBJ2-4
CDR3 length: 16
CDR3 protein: CASSSGQGATKNIQYF
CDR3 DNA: TGTGCCAGCAGCTCCGGACAGGGGGCGACCAAAAACATTCAGTACTTC

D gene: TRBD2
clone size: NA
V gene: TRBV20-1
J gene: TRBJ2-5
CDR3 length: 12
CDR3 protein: CSARAGGRDQYF
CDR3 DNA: TGCAGTGCTAGGGCGGGGGGCCGAGACCAGTACTTC

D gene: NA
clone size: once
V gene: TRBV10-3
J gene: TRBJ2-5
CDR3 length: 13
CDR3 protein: CAVRAIDQETQYF
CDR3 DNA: TGTGCCGTCAGAGCCATTGACCAAGAGACCCAGTACTTC

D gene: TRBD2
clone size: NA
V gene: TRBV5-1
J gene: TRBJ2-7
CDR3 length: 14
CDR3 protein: CASSWSGGTYEQYF
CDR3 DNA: TGCGCCAGCAGCTGGAGCGGGGGAACCTACGAGCAGTACTTC

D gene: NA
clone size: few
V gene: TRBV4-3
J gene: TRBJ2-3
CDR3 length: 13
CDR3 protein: CASSHLKGDTQYF
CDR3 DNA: TGCGCCAGCAGCCACTTGAAGGGAGATACGCAGTATTTT

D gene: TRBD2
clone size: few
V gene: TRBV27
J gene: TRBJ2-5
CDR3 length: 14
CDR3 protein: CASKGARGQETQYF
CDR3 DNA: TGTGCCAGCAAAGGGGCGCGGGGGCAAGAGACCCAGTACTTC

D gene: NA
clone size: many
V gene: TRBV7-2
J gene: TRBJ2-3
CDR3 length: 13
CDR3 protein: CASSDPARHTQYF
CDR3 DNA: TGTGCCAGCAGCGACCCGGCGAGGCATACGCAGTATTTT

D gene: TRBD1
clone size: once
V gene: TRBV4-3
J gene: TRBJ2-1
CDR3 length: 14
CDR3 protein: CASSQGQGFNEQFF
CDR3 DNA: TGCGCCAGCAGCCAAGGACAGGGGTTCAATGAGCAGTTCTTC

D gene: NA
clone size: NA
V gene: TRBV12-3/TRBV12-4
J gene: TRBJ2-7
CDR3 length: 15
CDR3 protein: CASSASARGSYEQYF
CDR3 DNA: TGTGCCAGCAGCGCCTCGGCCAGGGGCTCCTACGAGCAGTACTTC

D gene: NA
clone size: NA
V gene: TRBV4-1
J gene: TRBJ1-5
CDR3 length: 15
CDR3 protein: CASSLALGANQPQHF
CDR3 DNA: TGCGCCAGCAGCCTAGCTCTGGGGGCGAATCAGCCCCAGCATTTT

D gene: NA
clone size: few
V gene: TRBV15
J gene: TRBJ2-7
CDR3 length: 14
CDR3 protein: CATSRSRGAYEQYF
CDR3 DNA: TGTGCCACCAGCAGGAGTAGGGGGGCCTACGAGCAGTACTTC

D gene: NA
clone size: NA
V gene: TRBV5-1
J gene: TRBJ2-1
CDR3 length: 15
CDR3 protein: CASSPTGPSNVEQFF
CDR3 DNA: TGCGCCAGCAGCCCAACCGGGCCCAGTAACGTTGAGCAGTTCTTC

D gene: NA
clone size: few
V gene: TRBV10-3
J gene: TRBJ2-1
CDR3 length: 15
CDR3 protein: CAISALAVEHNEQFF
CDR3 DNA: TGTGCCATCAGTGCACTAGCAGTCGAACACAATGAGCAGTTCTTC

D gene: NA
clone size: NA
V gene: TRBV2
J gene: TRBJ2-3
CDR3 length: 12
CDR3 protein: CASTTRPDTQYF
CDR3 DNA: TGTGCCAGTACGACTAGGCCAGATACGCAGTATTTT

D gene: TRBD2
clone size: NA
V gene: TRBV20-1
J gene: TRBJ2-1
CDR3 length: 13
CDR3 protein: CSASALAVNEQFF
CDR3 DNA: TGCAGTGCTAGTGCCCTAGCGGTCAATGAGCAGTTCTTC

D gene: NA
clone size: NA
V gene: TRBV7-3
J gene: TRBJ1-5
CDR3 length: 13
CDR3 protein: CASSLMQDQPQHF
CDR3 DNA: TGTGCCAGCAGCTTAATGCAGGATCAGCCCCAGCATTTT

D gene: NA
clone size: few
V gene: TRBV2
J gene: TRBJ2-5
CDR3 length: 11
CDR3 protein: CASTYSETQYF
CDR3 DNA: TGTGCCAGCACCTATTCCGAGACCCAGTACTTC

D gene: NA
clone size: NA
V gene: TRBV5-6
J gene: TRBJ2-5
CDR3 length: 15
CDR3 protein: CASSWRRLGGETQYF
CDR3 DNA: TGTGCCAGCAGCTGGCGCAGACTAGGGGGGGAGACCCAGTACTTC

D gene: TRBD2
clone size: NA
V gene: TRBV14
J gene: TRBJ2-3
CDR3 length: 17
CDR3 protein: CASSRRTSGRGKDTQYF
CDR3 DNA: TGTGCCAGCAGCCGGAGAACTAGCGGGAGAGGGAAAGATACGCAGTATTTT

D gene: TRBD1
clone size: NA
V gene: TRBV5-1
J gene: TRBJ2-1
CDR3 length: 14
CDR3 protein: CASSVQGARDEQFF
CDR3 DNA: TGCGCCAGCAGCGTGCAGGGGGCTCGGGATGAGCAGTTCTTC

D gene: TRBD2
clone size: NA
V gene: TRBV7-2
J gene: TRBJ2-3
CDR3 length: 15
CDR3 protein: CTSSQRVAGVNTQYF
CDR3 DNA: TGTACCAGCAGCCAAAGGGTTGCGGGAGTCAATACGCAGTATTTT

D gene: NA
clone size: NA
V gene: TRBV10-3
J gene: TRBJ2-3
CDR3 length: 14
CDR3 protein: CAISESISGGTQYF
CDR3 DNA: TGTGCCATCAGTGAGTCGATAAGTGGTGGTACGCAGTATTTT

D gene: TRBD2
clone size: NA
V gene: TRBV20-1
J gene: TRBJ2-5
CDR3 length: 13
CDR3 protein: CSARDSGSLTQYF
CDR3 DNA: TGCAGTGCTAGGGATAGCGGGAGTTTGACCCAGTACTTC

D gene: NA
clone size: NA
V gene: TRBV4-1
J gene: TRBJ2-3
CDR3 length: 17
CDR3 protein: CASSQDLTGPYTGTQYF
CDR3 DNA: TGCGCCAGCAGCCAAGACCTAACGGGGCCTTACACAGGTACGCAGTATTTT

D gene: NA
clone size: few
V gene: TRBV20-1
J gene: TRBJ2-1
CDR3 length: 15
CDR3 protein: CSAQGPSRYYNEQFF
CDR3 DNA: TGCAGTGCTCAGGGCCCTTCGCGGTACTACAATGAGCAGTTCTTC

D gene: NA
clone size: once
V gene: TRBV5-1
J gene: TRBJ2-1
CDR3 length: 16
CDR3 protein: CASSGTQGGTYNEQFF
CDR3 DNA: TGCGCCAGCAGCGGGACTCAGGGGGGGACCTACAATGAGCAGTTCTTC

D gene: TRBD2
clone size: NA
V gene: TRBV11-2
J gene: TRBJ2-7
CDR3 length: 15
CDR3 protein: CASSAWTSGNYEQYF
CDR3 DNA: TGTGCCAGCAGCGCTTGGACTAGCGGGAACTACGAGCAGTACTTC

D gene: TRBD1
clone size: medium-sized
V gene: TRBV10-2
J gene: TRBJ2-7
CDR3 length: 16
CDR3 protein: CASSESTQGVDYEQYF
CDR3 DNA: TGCGCCAGCAGTGAGTCAACACAGGGGGTGGACTACGAGCAGTACTTC

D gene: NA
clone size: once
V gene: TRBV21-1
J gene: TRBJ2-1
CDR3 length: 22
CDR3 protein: CASSSLPDFERELGGGTNEQFF
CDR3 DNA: TGTGCCAGCAGCTCCCTTCCGGATTTTGAGCGGGAGCTCGGTGGTGGGACCAATGAGCAGTTCTTC

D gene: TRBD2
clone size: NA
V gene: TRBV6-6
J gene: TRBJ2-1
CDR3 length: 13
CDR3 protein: CASLIAGVGEQFF
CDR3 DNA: TGTGCCAGCCTGATAGCGGGAGTGGGTGAGCAGTTCTTC

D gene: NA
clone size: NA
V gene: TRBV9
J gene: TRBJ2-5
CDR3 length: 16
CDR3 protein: CASTSSTSTDTGTQYF
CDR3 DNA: TGTGCCAGCACCTCCTCTACCTCGACCGACACGGGGACCCAGTACTTC

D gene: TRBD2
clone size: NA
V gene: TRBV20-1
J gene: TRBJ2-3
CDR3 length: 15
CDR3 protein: CSASRPAGPTLAQYF
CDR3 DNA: TGCAGTGCTAGCAGGCCAGCGGGGCCCACACTGGCGCAGTATTTT

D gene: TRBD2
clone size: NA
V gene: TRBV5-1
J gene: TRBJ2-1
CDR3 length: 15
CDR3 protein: CASSLAGTNIVEQFF
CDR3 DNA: TGCGCCAGCAGCTTGGCCGGGACTAACATTGTTGAGCAGTTCTTC

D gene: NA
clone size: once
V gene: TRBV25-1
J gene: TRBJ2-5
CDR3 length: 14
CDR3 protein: CASRGIQNQGAQYF
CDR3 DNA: TGTGCCAGCCGGGGCATCCAGAATCAAGGGGCCCAGTACTTC

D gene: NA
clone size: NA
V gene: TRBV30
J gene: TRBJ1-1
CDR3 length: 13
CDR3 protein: CAWGGQLRAEAFF
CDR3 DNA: TGTGCCTGGGGAGGACAGTTAAGGGCTGAAGCTTTCTTT

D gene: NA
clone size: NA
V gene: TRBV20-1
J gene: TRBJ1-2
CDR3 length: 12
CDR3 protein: CSAAWDYNGYTF
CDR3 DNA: TGCAGTGCTGCATGGGACTACAACGGCTACACCTTC

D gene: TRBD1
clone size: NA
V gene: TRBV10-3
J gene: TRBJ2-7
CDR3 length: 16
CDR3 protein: CAISDPGTGTSYEQYF
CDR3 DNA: TGTGCCATCAGTGACCCCGGGACAGGGACCTCCTACGAGCAGTACTTC

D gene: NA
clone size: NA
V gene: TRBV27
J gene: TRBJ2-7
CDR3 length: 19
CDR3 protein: CASRRVLETGRVSSYEQYF
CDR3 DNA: TGTGCCAGCAGGAGGGTCCTGGAGACTGGCCGGGTTAGCTCCTACGAGCAGTACTTC

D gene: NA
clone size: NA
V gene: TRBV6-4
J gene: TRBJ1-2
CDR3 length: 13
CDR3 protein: CASSDPQGLGYTF
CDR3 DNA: TGTGCCAGCAGTGATCCCCAGGGGTTGGGCTACACCTTC

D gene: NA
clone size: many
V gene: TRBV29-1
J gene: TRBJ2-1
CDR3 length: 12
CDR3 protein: CSVQWSHNEQFF
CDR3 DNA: TGCAGCGTCCAATGGTCCCACAATGAGCAGTTCTTC

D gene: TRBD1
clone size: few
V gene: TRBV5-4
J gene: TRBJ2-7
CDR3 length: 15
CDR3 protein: CASSLGQETAYEQYF
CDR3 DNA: TGTGCCAGCAGCTTAGGACAGGAAACCGCCTACGAGCAGTACTTC

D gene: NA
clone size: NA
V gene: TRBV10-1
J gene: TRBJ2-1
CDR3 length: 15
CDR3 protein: CASSESRQWDNEQFF
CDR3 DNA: TGCGCCAGCAGTGAGTCGCGACAGTGGGACAATGAGCAGTTCTTC

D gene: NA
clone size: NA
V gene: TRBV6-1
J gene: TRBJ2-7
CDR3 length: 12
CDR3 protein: CASSEYGNEQYF
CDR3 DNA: TGTGCCAGCAGTGAGTACGGGAACGAGCAGTACTTC

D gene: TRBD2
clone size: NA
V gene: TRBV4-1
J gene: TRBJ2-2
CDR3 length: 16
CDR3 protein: CASSPPGLAATGELFF
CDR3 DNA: TGCGCCAGCAGCCCCCCGGGACTAGCGGCGACCGGGGAGCTGTTTTTT

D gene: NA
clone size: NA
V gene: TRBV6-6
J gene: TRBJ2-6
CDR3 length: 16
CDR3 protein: CASSTTGGTGANVLTF
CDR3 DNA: TGTGCCAGCAGCACTACAGGCGGGACTGGGGCCAACGTCCTGACTTTC

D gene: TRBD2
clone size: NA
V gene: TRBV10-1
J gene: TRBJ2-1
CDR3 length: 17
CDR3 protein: CASSERSSGLVPHEQFF
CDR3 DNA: TGCGCCAGCAGTGAGAGGTCTAGCGGCCTTGTTCCCCATGAGCAGTTCTTC

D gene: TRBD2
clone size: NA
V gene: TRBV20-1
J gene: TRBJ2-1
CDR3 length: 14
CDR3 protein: CSARKGLVFNEQFF
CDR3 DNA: TGCAGTGCTAGGAAGGGACTAGTATTCAATGAGCAGTTCTTC

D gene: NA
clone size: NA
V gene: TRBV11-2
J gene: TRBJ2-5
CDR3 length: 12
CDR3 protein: CASSLAGMAQYF
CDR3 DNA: TGTGCCAGCAGCTTAGCAGGGATGGCCCAGTACTTC

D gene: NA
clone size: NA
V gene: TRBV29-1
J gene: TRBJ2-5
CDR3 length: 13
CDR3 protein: CSVEVWGAETQYF
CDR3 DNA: TGCAGCGTTGAAGTCTGGGGAGCCGAGACCCAGTACTTC